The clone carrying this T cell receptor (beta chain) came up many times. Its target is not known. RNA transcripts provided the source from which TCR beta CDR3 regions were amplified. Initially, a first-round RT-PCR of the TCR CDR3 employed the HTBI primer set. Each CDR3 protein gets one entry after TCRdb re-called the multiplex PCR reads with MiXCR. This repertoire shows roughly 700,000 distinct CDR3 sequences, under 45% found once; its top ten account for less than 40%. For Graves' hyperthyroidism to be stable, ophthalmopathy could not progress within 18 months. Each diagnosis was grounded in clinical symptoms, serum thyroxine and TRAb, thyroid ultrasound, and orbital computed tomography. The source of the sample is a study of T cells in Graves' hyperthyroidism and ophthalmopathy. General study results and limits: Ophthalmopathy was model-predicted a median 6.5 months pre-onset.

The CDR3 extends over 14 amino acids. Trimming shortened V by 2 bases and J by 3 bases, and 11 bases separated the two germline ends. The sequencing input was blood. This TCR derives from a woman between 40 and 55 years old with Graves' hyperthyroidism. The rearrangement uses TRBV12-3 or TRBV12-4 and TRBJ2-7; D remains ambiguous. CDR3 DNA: TGTGCCAGCAGTTTATCTGGGGTAGACTACGAGCAGTACTTC. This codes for CASSLSGVDYEQYF.